This T cell receptor (beta chain) was recorded in a study of blood T cell repertoires in COVID-19. About the study: Either two negative PCRs, clearance, or symptom resolution qualified Cohort 3 donors as recovered.

Produced via immunoSEQ multiplex PCR; TCRdb's table is partial and in-frame only. The repertoire holds hundreds of thousands of clones, with more than 75% as singletons. The V gene end was trimmed by 2 bases and the J gene end by 3 bases; junction bases not matched to a gene: 7. Germline V lookup: CDR1 KGHDR, CDR2 SFDVKD. CDR3 length: 16 amino acids. Participant ages covered about 18 to 100 years across about two dozen US areas. The gene calls are TRBV24-1 and TRBJ2-3, with 7 positions matching TRBD2. The sample taken for sequencing was PBMCs or T cells enriched from blood (not recorded which). The source of this sequence is an older woman in a cohort exposed to, infected with or recovered from COVID-19 (not recorded which). CDR3 region: CATSDWRGRGTDTQYF. DNA for the CDR3: TGTGCCACCAGTGATTGGCGGGGGAGGGGTACAGATACGCAGTATTTT.